The 10 T cell receptor beta chains reported below all come from one sample, sequenced in a study of T-cell memory formation after mild COVID-19. A single record per CDR3 protein comes from TCRdb applying MiXCR to the 5' RACE reads. The sample consists of 550,000 to 650,000 distinct CDR3 sequences, approximately 15% of them appearing once. Sequences were obtained from PBMCs or a T cell subset sorted from them (not recorded which). The receptors here all came from an adult woman who had mild COVID-19 (a few samples of this study predate the infection). Cell type and time point are not known.

A remark on this clonotype: A read error may account for a junction end that differs from germline. This rearrangement joins TRBV7-9 to TRBJ2-5; 8 nucleotides match TRBD2. The CDR3 is 15 residues long. CDR1 is SEHNR and CDR2 is FQNEAQ in the germline V gene (reference sequence). The CDR3 is CATSAQAGVRETQYF. The CDR3 DNA is TGTGCCACCAGCGCCCAAGCGGGAGTTAGGGAGACCCAGTACTTC.

V usage is TRBV20-1 and J usage is TRBJ1-2; D unresolved. The V and J ends lost 0 bases and 8 bases respectively, with 7 bases between them. This CDR3 is 11 amino acids long. In germline, CDR1 is DFQATT, CDR2 SNEGSKA (reference sequence). In DNA form, the CDR3 reads TGCAGTGCTAGAGATATAAGCGGCTACACCTTC. Amino acids: CSARDISGYTF.

This clonotype has a count of ten or more. The chain couples TRBV6-5 to TRBJ2-5, with 9 nucleotides matching TRBD2. Germline lookup yields CDR1 MNHEY and CDR2 SVGAGI. Trimming at V came to 3 bases and at J to 2 bases, leaving 1 base not matched to a gene. The CDR3 is made up of 14 amino acids. This CDR3 reads CASSYSGGQETQYF. Here the CDR3 DNA reads TGTGCCAGCAGTTATAGCGGGGGTCAAGAGACCCAGTACTTC.

This clonotype was recorded a few times. The chain couples TRBV24-1 to TRBJ2-7; a possible D gene is TRBD1 (6 bases). The V end was cut by 5 bases, the J end by 2 bases, with 12 bases between. CDR3 length equals 14 residues. Germline V lookup: CDR1 KGHDR, CDR2 SFDVKD. The CDR3 DNA follows: TGTGCCACCAGTGCACCGACAGGCACCTACGAGCAGTACTTC. Amino acid sequence: CATSAPTGTYEQYF.

This clonotype was seen ten or more times. This sequence joins TRBV5-6 and TRBJ1-5, with D possibly being TRBD1 (5 bases). Trimming took 1 base from V and 0 from J, leaving 8 bases between them. Germline V gives CDR1 SGHDT, CDR2 YYEEEE. CDR3 length: 15 amino acids. CDR3: CASSLRGSSNQPQHF. Written as DNA, the CDR3 is TGTGCCAGCAGCTTGAGGGGATCTAGCAATCAGCCCCAGCATTTT.

This clonotype appeared a single time. CDR3 loop: CASSYTGSPWRETQYF. The CDR3 DNA sequence: TGTGCCAGCAGCTATACCGGGTCCCCATGGAGAGAGACCCAGTACTTC. V is TRBV7-9 and J is TRBJ2-5; D is unresolved. Germline CDR1 is SEHNR and CDR2 is FQNEAQ (reference sequence). The CDR3 is 16 amino acids. The germline V and J ends were trimmed by 4 bases and 4 bases, with 19 bases remaining between them. Supplemented by reference TRBV7-9 and TRBJ2-5, the full variable domain reads DTGVSQNPRHKITKRGQNVTFRCDPISEHNRLYWYRQTLGQGPEFLTYFQNEAQLEKSRLLSDRFSAERPKGSFSTLEIQRTEQGDSAMYLCASSYTGSPWRETQYFGPGTRLLVL.

The CDR3 nucleotides read TGTGCCATCAGTGGGACTGGTGCAACTAATGAAAAACTGTTTTTT. Residues: CAISGTGATNEKLFF. This rearrangement joins TRBV10-3 to TRBJ1-4; D is ambiguous. The germline CDR1 and CDR2 sequences are ENHRY and SYGVKD. Trimming took 4 bases from V and 0 from J, leaving 9 bases between them. The CDR3 totals 15 residues.

This clonotype has more than one count but fewer than ten. The chain uses TRBV20-1 and TRBJ2-7; D is perhaps TRBD1 or TRBD2 (7 bases each). V was cut by 2 bases and J by 4 bases, with 15 bases left in between. CDR3 length: 14 residues. The germline CDR1 and CDR2 sequences are DFQATT and SNEGSKA (reference sequence). The CDR3 DNA is TGCAGTGCTAGATCCCAGGGGGGGCTGTACGAGCAGTACTTC. This codes for CSARSQGGLYEQYF.

This clonotype has only a few counts. CDR3 sequence: CASSDSGGVRTEAFF. As DNA, the CDR3 is TGTGCCAGCAGTGACTCAGGGGGCGTTAGGACTGAAGCTTTCTTT. The chain employs TRBV25-1 and TRBJ1-1; 8 positions match TRBD1. Germline V gene data show CDR1 as MGHDK and CDR2 as SYGVNS. The V gene end was trimmed by 3 bases and the J gene end by 5 bases; junction bases not matched to a gene: 8. The CDR3 length is 15 residues.

The gene calls are TRBV9 and TRBJ1-1; no clear D. The germline V and J ends were trimmed by 5 bases and 3 bases, with 11 bases remaining between them. Germline assignment: CDR1 SGDLS and CDR2 YYNGEE. This CDR3 has 13 residues. The CDR3 reads CASSLKRHTEAFF. The CDR3 coding sequence is TGTGCCAGCAGTCTGAAGAGGCACACTGAAGCTTTCTTT.